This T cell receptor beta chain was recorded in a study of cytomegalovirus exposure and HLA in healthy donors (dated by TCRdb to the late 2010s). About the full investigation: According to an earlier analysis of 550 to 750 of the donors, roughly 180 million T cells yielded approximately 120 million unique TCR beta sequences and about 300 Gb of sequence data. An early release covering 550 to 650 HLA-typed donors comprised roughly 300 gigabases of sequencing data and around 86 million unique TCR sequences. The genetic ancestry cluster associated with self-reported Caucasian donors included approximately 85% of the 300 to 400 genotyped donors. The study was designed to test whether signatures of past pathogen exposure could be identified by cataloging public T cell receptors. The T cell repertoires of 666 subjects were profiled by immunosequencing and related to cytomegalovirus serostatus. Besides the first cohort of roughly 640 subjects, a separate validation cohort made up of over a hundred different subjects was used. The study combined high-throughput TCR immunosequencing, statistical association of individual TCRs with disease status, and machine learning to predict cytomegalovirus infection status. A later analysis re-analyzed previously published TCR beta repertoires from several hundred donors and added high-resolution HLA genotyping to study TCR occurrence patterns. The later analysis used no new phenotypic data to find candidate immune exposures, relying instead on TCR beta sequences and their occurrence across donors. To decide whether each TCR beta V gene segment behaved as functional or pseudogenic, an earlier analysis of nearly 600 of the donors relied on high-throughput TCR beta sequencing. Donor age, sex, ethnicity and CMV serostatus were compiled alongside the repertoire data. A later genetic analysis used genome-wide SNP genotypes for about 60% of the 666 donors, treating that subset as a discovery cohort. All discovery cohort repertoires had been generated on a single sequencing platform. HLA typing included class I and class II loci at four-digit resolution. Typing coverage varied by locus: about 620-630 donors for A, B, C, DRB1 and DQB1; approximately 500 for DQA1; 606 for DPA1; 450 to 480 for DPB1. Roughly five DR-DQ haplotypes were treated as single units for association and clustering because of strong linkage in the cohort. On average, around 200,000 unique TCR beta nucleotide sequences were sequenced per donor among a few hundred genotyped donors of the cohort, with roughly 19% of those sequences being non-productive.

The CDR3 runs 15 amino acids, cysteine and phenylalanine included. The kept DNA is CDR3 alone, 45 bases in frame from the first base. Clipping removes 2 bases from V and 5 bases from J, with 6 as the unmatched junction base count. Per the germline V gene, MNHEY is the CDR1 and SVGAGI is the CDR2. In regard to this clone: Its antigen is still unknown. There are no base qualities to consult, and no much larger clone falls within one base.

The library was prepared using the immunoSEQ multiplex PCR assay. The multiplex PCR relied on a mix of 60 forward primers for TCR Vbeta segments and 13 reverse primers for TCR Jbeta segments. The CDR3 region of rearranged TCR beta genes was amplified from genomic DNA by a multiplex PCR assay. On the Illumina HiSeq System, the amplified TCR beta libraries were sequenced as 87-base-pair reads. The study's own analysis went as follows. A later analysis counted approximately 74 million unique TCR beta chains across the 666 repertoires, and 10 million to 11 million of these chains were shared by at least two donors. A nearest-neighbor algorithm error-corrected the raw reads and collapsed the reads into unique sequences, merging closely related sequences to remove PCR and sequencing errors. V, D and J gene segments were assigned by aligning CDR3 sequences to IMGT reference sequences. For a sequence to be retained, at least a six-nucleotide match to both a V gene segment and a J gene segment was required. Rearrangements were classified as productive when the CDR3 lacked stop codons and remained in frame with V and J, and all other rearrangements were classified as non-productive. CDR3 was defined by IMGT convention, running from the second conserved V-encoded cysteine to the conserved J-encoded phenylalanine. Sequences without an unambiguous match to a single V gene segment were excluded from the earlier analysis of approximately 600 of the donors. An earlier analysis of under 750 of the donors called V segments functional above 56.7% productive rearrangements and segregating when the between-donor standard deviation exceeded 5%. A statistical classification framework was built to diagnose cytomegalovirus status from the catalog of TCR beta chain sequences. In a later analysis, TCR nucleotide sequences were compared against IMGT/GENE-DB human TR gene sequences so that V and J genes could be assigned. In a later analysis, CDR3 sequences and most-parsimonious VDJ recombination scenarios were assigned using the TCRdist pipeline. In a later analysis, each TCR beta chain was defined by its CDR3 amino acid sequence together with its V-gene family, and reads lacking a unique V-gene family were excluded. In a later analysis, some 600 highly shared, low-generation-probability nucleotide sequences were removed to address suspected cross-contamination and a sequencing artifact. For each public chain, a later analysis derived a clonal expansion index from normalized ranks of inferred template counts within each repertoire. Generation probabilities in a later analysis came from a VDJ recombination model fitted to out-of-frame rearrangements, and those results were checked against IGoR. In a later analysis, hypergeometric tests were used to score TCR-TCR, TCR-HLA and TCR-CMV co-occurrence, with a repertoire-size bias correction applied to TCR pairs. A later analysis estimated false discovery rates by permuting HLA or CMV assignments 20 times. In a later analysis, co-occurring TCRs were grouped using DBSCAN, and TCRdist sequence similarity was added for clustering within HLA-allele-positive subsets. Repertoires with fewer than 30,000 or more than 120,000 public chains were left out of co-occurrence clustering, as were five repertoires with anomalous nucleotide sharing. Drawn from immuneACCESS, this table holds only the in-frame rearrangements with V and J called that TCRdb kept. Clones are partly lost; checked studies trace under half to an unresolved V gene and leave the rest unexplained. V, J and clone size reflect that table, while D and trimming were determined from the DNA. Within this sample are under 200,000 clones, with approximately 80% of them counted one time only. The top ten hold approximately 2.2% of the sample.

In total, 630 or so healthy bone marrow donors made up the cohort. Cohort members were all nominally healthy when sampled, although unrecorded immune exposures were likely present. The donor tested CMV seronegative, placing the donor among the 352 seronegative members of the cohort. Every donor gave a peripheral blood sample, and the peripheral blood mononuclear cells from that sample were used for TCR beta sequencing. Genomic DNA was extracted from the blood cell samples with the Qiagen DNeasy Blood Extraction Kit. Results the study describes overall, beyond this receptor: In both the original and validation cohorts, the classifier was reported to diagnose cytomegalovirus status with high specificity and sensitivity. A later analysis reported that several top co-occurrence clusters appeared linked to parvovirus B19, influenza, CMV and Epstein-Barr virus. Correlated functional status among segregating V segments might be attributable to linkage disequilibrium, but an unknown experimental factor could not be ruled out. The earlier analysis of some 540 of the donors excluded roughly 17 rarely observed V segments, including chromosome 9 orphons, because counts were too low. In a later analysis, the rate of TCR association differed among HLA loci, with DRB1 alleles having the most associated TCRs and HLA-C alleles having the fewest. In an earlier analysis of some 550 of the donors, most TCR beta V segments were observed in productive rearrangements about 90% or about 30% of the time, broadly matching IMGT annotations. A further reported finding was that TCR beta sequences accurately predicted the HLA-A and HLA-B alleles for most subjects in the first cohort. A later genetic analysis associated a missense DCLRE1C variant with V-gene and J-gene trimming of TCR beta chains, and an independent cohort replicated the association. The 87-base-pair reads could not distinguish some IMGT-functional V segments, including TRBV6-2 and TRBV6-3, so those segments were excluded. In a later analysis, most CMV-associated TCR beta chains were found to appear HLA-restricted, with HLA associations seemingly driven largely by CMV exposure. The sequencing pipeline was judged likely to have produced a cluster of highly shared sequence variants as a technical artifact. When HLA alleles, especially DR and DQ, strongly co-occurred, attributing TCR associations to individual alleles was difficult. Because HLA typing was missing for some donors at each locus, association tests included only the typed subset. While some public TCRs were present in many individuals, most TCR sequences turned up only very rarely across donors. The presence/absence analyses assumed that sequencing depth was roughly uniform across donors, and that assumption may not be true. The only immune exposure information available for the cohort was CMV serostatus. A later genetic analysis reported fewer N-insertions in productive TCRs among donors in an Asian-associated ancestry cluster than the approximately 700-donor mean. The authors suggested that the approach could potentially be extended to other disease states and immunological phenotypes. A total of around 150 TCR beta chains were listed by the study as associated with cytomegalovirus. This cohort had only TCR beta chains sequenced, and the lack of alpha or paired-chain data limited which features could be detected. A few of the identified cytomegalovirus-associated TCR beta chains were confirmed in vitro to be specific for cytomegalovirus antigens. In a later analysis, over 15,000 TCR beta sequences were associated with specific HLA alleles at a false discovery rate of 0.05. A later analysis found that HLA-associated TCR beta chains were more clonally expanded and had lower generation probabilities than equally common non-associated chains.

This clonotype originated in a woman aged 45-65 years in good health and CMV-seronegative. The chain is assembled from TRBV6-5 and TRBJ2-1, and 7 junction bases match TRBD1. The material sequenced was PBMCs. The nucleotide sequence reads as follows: TGTGCCAGCAGTTACCCGTCAGGGGGAAACAATGAGCAGTTCTTC. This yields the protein CASSYPSGGNNEQFF.